These 25 T cell receptor beta chains were all obtained from the same sample, sequenced in a study of cytomegalovirus exposure and HLA in healthy donors. The assay was immunoSEQ multiplex PCR, and TCRdb's table has in-frame clones only and misses some. The sample has some 210,000 clones; approximately 87% are singletons. Sequences were obtained from PBMCs. These receptors were taken from a woman between 18 and 29 years old in good health and CMV-seronegative.

This clone has a handful of counts. The rearrangement joins TRBV9 to TRBJ1-6; D gene unclear. CDR1 and CDR2 (germline): SGDLS, YYNGEE. The germline V and J ends were trimmed by 4 bases and 10 bases, with 27 bases remaining between them. CDR3 length: 18 residues. Here the CDR3 DNA reads TGTGCCAGCAGCCTCCGTGGGGAGGGCGGGAGCCCCGTCTCACCCCTCCACTTT. Translated: CASSLRGEGGSPVSPLHF.

This sequence joins TRBV30 and TRBJ2-1; D unclear. CDR3 size: 10 residues. Germline CDR1 GTSNPN, CDR2 SVGIG (reference sequence). Trimming stripped 8 bases from V and 4 bases from J, with 6 bases between. The CDR3 spells CAVEYNEQFF. The CDR3, as DNA: TGTGCCGTGGAGTACAATGAGCAGTTCTTC.

The chain uses TRBV7-6 and TRBJ2-5, with D tentatively TRBD1 (6 bases). Deletions cut 5 bases from V and 2 bases from J, with 12 bases between. Germline V gene lookup returns CDR1 SGHVS and CDR2 FNYEAQ. The CDR3 has 14 amino acids. CDR3 coding DNA: TGTGCCAGCAGCCGACAGGTTGTACAAGAGACCCAGTACTTC. This codes for CASSRQVVQETQYF.

CDR3 loop: CASSSRTGNNSPLHF. CDR3 DNA sequence: TGCGCCAGCAGCTCCAGGACAGGGAATAATTCACCCCTCCACTTT. The V call is TRBV5-1, the J call TRBJ1-6; 8 nucleotides agree with TRBD1. From germline, CDR1 is SGHRS and CDR2 YFSETQ. V shed 3 bases and J 5 bases; nucleotides not matched to a gene: 4. The CDR3 is 15 residues long.

The chain joins TRBV4-1 to TRBJ2-3; 9 bases map to TRBD1. J lost 2 bases, V lost 2 bases, and 5 bases had no gene match. CDR3 size: 16 residues. Per the germline V gene, CDR1 is MGHRA and CDR2 is YSYEKL. The CDR3, as DNA: TGCGCCAGCAGCCAACCGCGGGACAGGGTCACAGATACGCAGTATTTT. Residues: CASSQPRDRVTDTQYF.

In this sample, this clone turned up once. The gene calls are TRBV9 and TRBJ1-2; D gene uncertain. Germline V CDR1 and CDR2: SGDLS, YYNGEE. This CDR3 is built from 13 residues. V was trimmed by 4 bases and J by 4 bases, leaving 11 bases between them. CDR3 sequence (DNA): TGTGCCAGCAGCTCCAGTGTGGGCTATGGCTACACCTTC. This encodes CASSSSVGYGYTF.

The chain has TRBV30 and TRBJ1-6, with D possibly matching TRBD1 (6 bases). V was shortened by 1 base and J by 3 bases, with 10 bases between the two germline ends. Germline V lookup: CDR1 GTSNPN, CDR2 SVGIG (reference sequence). This CDR3 is built from 15 residues. CDR3 amino acids: CAWSAGQSYNSPLHF. In DNA form, the CDR3 reads TGTGCCTGGAGTGCAGGACAGAGCTATAATTCACCCCTCCACTTT. Full variable domain (missing parts from reference TRBV30 and TRBJ1-6): SQTIHQWPATLVQPVGSPLSLECTVEGTSNPNLYWYRQAAGRGLQLLFYSVGIGQISSEVPQNLSASRPQDRQFILSSKKLLLSDSGFYLCAWSAGQSYNSPLHFGNGTRLTVT.

The V gene is TRBV27, the J gene TRBJ2-3, with 10 bases fitting TRBD2. There are 16 residues in the CDR3. Trimming cost V 4 bases and J 2 bases; bases outside gene matches: 6. Germline V gene data show CDR1 as MNHEY and CDR2 as SMNVEV (reference sequence). CDR3 in amino acids: CASSSQREGYTDTQYF. The DNA of the CDR3 is TGTGCCAGCAGTTCACAGCGGGAGGGTTACACAGATACGCAGTATTTT.

The chain combines TRBV14 with TRBJ2-7, with unresolved D. V lost 5 bases, J lost 3 bases, and 8 bases lay in between. This CDR3 comprises 12 residues. Looked up from germline, CDR1 is SGHDN and CDR2 is FVKESK. CDR3 in amino acids: CASSKIGYEQYF. The CDR3, as DNA: TGTGCCAGCAGCAAGATAGGCTACGAGCAGTACTTC.

CDR3: CAGQRDGTYEQYF. CDR3 nucleotides: TGTGCCGGTCAACGGGACGGGACCTACGAGCAGTACTTC. This sequence joins TRBV2 and TRBJ2-7; D is tentatively TRBD1 or TRBD2 (5 bases each). The CDR3 consists of 13 residues. V lost 11 bases to trimming and J lost 2 bases, with 16 bases between them. Per germline, CDR1 SNHLY and CDR2 FYNNEI.

The count of this clone is one. The chain employs TRBV18 and TRBJ1-2, with 12 bases identical to TRBD1. Germline lookup yields CDR1 KGHSH and CDR2 LQKENI. Trimming took 3 bases from V and 4 from J; bases not matched to a gene: 15. This CDR3 has 19 residues. CDR3: CASSPAGPGQGAVFYGYTF. For the CDR3, the DNA is TGTGCCAGCTCACCGGCAGGACCGGGACAGGGGGCAGTTTTCTATGGCTACACCTTC.

Comment on this clone: This sample includes further DNA sequences coding for the same CDR3. The CDR3: CASSGDSNQPQHF. The CDR3 coding sequence is TGTGCCAGCAGTGGAGATAGCAATCAGCCCCAGCATTTT. The V call is TRBV6-1, the J call TRBJ1-5; no firm D call. The V gene's germline CDR1 is MNHNS and CDR2 SASEGT. The CDR3 contains 13 residues. Deletions cut 4 bases from V and 0 bases from J, with 4 bases between.

V is TRBV9 and J is TRBJ2-3, with D possibly matching TRBD1 (5 bases). The ends were cut back, 3 bases at V and 4 bases at J, with 15 bases in the middle. Germline CDR1 and CDR2: SGDLS and YYNGEE. The CDR3 contains 15 residues. CDR3 DNA sequence: TGTGCCAGCAGCGCGACAGTTTTAAGCCCAGATACGCAGTATTTT. Protein sequence: CASSATVLSPDTQYF.

The V and J genes are TRBV9 and TRBJ2-2; 11 bases align to TRBD1. V was clipped by 0 bases and J by 2 bases; unmatched bases: 6. The CDR3 is 18 amino acids. In germline, CDR1 is SGDLS, CDR2 YYNGEE. The CDR3 is CASSVARWTGGNTGELFF. In nucleotides, the CDR3 is TGTGCCAGCAGCGTAGCTCGGTGGACAGGGGGCAACACCGGGGAGCTGTTTTTT. Based on the CDR3 plus reference TRBV9 and TRBJ2-2, the full variable domain is DSGVTQTPKHLITATGQRVTLRCSPRSGDLSVYWYQQSLDQGLQFLIQYYNGEERAKGNILERFSAQQFPDLHSELNLSSLELGDSALYFCASSVARWTGGNTGELFFGEGSRLTVL.

In this sample, this clone turned up once. The V call is TRBV13, the J call TRBJ2-1; 9 positions match TRBD2. V lost 4 bases, J lost 6 bases, and 7 bases stayed unmatched. This CDR3 has 15 residues. CDR1 PRHDT and CDR2 FYEKMQ come from the germline V gene (reference sequence). As DNA, the CDR3 is TGTGCCAGCAGCTATAGACTAGCGGACAGCAATGAGCAGTTCTTC. Its protein is CASSYRLADSNEQFF.

This clone was detected only once. J is TRBJ2-7 and V is TRBV6-1, with 7 bases aligning to TRBD1. V shed 0 bases and J 2 bases; nucleotides not matched to a gene: 4. CDR3 length: 15 residues. The germline CDR1 and CDR2 sequences are MNHNS and SASEGT. The DNA for the CDR3 is TGTGCCAGCAGTGAAGCAGGGACAGTTACCTACGAGCAGTACTTC. Residues: CASSEAGTVTYEQYF.

This clone was found once. The chain has TRBV27 and TRBJ2-1; 7 bases are a match to TRBD2. CDR3 length: 15 residues. Germline loops: CDR1 MNHEY, CDR2 SMNVEV (reference sequence). Germline trimming cut 6 bases from V and 4 bases from J; bases unmatched to any gene: 9. CDR3 residues: CASSSTGLGYNEQFF. The CDR3 DNA sequence: TGTGCCAGCAGCTCTACCGGACTAGGATACAATGAGCAGTTCTTC.

The chain links TRBV5-8 to TRBJ1-4; D is ambiguous. Trimming left V 2 bases short and J 8 bases short, with 16 bases between. Germline V gene data show CDR1 as SGHTS and CDR2 as YDEGEE. The CDR3 is 15 residues long. Here the CDR3 DNA reads TGTGCCAGCAGCTTAGGGATAGGGTATCTCGAAAAACTGTTTTTT. Translated, it gives CASSLGIGYLEKLFF. The variable domain in full, completed from reference TRBV5-8 and TRBJ1-4, reads EAGVTQSPTHLIKTRGQQATLRCSPISGHTSVYWYQQALGLGLQFLLWYDEGEERNRGNFPPRFSGRQFPNYSSELNVNALELEDSALYLCASSLGIGYLEKLFFGSGTQLSVL.

The chain links TRBV9 to TRBJ1-5; D unclear. Deletions cut 3 bases from V and 0 bases from J, with 7 bases between. Germline assignment: CDR1 SGDLS and CDR2 YYNGEE. The CDR3 sequence is 14 residues long. The CDR3 DNA sequence: TGTGCCAGCAGCGGGGGAACTAGCAATCAGCCCCAGCATTTT. This sequence encodes CASSGGTSNQPQHF.

The V call is TRBV5-1, the J call TRBJ2-7, with a possible D match to TRBD1 (6 bases). The CDR3 covers 13 residues. Trimming took off 4 bases at V and 6 bases at J, with 14 bases between the two ends. The germline gives CDR1 SGHRS, CDR2 YFSETQ. CDR3 sequence reads: CASSPKTGLEQYF. For the CDR3, the DNA is TGCGCCAGCAGCCCGAAAACAGGGCTCGAGCAGTACTTC.

The chain uses TRBV14 and TRBJ2-7, with 8 positions matching TRBD1. The CDR3 is 15 amino acids. Per the germline V gene, CDR1 is SGHDN and CDR2 is FVKESK. The V gene end was trimmed by 6 bases and the J gene end by 3 bases; junction bases not matched to a gene: 10. The CDR3 region is CASSGAGGSIYEQYF. DNA of the CDR3: TGTGCCAGCAGTGGAGCAGGGGGCTCGATCTACGAGCAGTACTTC.

V is TRBV27 and J is TRBJ2-3; D not resolved. CDR1 and CDR2 (germline): MNHEY, SMNVEV (reference sequence). Trimming took 5 bases from V and 9 from J, leaving 9 bases between them. The CDR3 spans 11 residues. CDR3 sequence reads: CASSTAQTQYF. The DNA of the CDR3 is TGTGCCAGCAGTACTGCCCAAACGCAGTATTTT.

In regard to this clone: The same CDR3 arises from other DNA sequences in this sample as well. The chain joins TRBV5-1 to TRBJ1-2; D uncertain. This CDR3 region has 14 residues. Germline V gene data show CDR1 as SGHRS and CDR2 as YFSETQ. V dropped 0 bases and J dropped 3 bases, with 9 bases sitting between them. CDR3 protein: CASSLGGGDYGYTF. The CDR3 nucleotides read TGCGCCAGCAGCTTGGGGGGAGGAGACTATGGCTACACCTTC.

CDR3 bases: TGTGCCAGCAATTATTTAGGGACAGGGGGCACCGGGGAGCTGTTTTTT. This codes for CASNYLGTGGTGELFF. V and J are TRBV6-5 and TRBJ2-2; 11 nucleotides align to TRBD1. The CDR3 length is 16 residues. V lost 7 bases and J lost 4; bases outside the gene matches: 8. The V gene's germline CDR1 is MNHEY and CDR2 SVGAGI.

The chain employs TRBV4-1 and TRBJ2-1; maybe TRBD1 (6 bases). Trimming stripped 2 bases from V and 6 bases from J, with 20 bases between. Per the germline V gene, CDR1 is MGHRA and CDR2 is YSYEKL. This CDR3 is 17 amino acids long. DNA for the CDR3: TGCGCCAGCAGCCAACGTTTGTTTGTAGGGGGTGGCAATGAGCAGTTCTTC. It specifies CASSQRLFVGGGNEQFF.